This TCR beta chain originates from a study of shared clonotypes between healthy human individuals (dated by TCRdb to 2020 to 2021). Regarding the research as a whole: A couple of women and a few men aged 18 to 49 years were included in the cohort. To estimate repertoire size and how much clonotype sharing occurs between individuals, the study deeply sequenced the blood TCR repertoires of roughly 5 healthy adults. Different laboratories and diverse techniques were used to prepare libraries and sequence TCR repertoires, to increase sequencing depth and limit assay-specific biases. For each donor, three plates each were used for CD4 naive and CD4 memory, two plates were used for CD8 naive, and one plate was used for CD8 memory. Per donor, leukapheresis produced somewhere between about 0.8 and 9.5 billion PBMCs. What the authors observed across the whole study: The small number of donors limited the genetic and exposure-history diversity represented. Compared with non-shared clonotypes, the clonotypes found in all four sorted-subset donors had higher generation probabilities. Across four donors, around 5% of naive CD4, more than 3% of naive CD8, under 2.5% of memory CD4, and 0.4% of memory CD8 clonotypes were shared. Naive subsets generally had larger estimated clonotype richness than memory subsets. Only blood was sampled, and tissue TCR repertoires likely differ from those in blood. Pairwise subsampling led to the expectation that sequencing depth would affect the degree of clonotype sharing among donors. Even with the large sequencing depth, rarefaction of the sorted-subset datasets indicated that sequencing was incomplete.

Using the deep immunoSEQ assay, multiplex PCR amplified TCR CDR3 regions from genomic DNA. Extracted genomic DNA from each cell subset was distributed evenly across all wells of several immunoSEQ 96-well plates, and each plate was treated as a replicate. For sorted subsets, roughly 190 ng of genomic DNA, equivalent to some 33,000 T cell genomes, went into each replicate PCR. The purified libraries were quantified using a Qubit 3.0 fluorometer, sized with a Bioanalyzer 2100, and then quantified again using the KAPA Library Quantification kit. Every immunoSEQ 96-well plate was sequenced on a separate single-read 150-cycle Illumina NextSeq 550 flow cell. Concerning the study's data processing: Because the immunoSEQ output included only junctional sequences and no quality scores, the filtering could not be the same as the filtering used for full-length reads. To assign V/J genes and CDR3, sequences were annotated using PyIR, a Python wrapper for IgBLAST v1.9, with IMGT germline references. Reads with weak V/J assignments (E-value above 1e-6), missing CDR3, stop codons, out-of-frame junctions, or ambiguous translated residues were removed. V3J clonotypes were defined as sequences sharing the same inferred V gene, J gene, and CDR3 amino acid sequence. To compute the percentage overlap between repertoires, the number of shared unique clonotypes was divided by the size of the smaller repertoire. RTK rarefaction, the Chao1 estimator, and Recon v2.1 estimates of unobserved clonotypes were used to assess repertoire richness. OLGA was used to compute generation probabilities for all TCRbeta clonotypes that the gDNA method yielded from a handful of donors. TCRdb stores this immuneACCESS table with in-frame sequences only. Part of the clones is absent; in the studies checked, under half of the shortfall reflects unresolved V genes, and no reason is known for the rest. V and J calls and clone size are those listed in that table; D and trimming were worked out from the DNA. This sample gives a few million clones in total; about nine tenths of them show up just once. More than 0.35% of the sample is held by the ten biggest clonotypes.

Donors were healthy HIV-negative adults with no recently reported acute infections or vaccinations. Every donor was a Caucasian adult living in Nashville, Tennessee, USA. Magnetic negative selection was used to enrich CD4+ T cells, after which naive cells were positively selected on CD45RA and the negative fraction became the memory subset. After blood collection by leukapheresis, PBMCs were isolated using Ficoll-Histopaque density gradient centrifugation and then cryopreserved in the vapor phase of liquid nitrogen. Purity and quantity of every magnetically sorted T cell population were checked by analytical flow cytometry. From each sorted fraction, genomic DNA was isolated and quantified by UV absorbance on a Nanodrop 2000c. This clone was seen just once. What this receptor recognizes is not known. Base-call qualities are not available, and no considerably larger clone is one nucleotide away. Taken from the germline V gene, the CDR1 and CDR2 loops are ENHRY and SYGVKD. V is clipped by 10 bases and J by 3 bases, and the sequence between their germline boundaries is 16 bases long. The CDR3 sequence holds 14 residues, the cysteine and phenylalanine included. Only the CDR3 portion is preserved as DNA: 42 bases, with reading frame beginning at the first base.

The chain is made from TRBV10-3 and TRBJ2-1; TRBD2 might be the D gene, on 5 matching bases. Sequenced sample: naive CD4+ T cells from PBMCs. This specimen's cell subset or site label, per the study, means: CD45RA+ positively selected. This receptor was identified in a young man in good health. Some clones in this sample may be carry-over from other donors' samples. The nucleotides read TGTGCCACCCGTCTCCCAACTAGCTACAATGAGCAGTTCTTC. It translates to CATRLPTSYNEQFF.